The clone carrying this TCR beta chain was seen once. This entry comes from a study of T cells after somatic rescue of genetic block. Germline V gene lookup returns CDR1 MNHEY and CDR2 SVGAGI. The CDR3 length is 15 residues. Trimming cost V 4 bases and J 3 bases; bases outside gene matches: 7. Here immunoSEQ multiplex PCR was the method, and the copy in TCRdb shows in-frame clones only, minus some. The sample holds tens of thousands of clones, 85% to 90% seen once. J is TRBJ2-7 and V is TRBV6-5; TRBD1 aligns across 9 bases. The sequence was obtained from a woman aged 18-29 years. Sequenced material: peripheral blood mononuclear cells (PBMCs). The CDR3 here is CASSLRTGVGYEQYF. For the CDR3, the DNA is TGTGCCAGCAGTTTAAGGACAGGGGTGGGCTACGAGCAGTACTTC.